This TCR beta chain was recorded in a study of human T cells and chemical hapten exposure. Study-wide context: There were per-sample TCR yield variations, arising mainly from small pooled library volume differences. General study findings and limits: Counts of TCRs above 1 in 1000 frequency stayed unchanged with DPC sensitization.

This clonotype came up a few times. Antigen: not known. Individual cDNA molecules received unique molecular identifiers in the library. Authors' analysis steps: With a range of 23,224 to 690,600, the median per sample was roughly 91,000 TCRs. TCRdb reprocessed the reads with MiXCR, giving one entry per CDR3 protein. The V and J calls and clone size are TCRdb's, not the authors'. The sample has 120,000 or so distinct CDR3 sequences, approximately 9% seen once. Before extraction, the whole blood was not fractionated, and total RNA was taken from it. V dropped 6 bases and J dropped 0 bases, with 15 bases sitting between them. The CDR3 length is 16 residues. CDR1 and CDR2 (germline): MNHNY, SVGAGI (reference sequence).

Sequenced material: whole blood. The receptor was derived from a human donor in good health. Some clones in this sample may be carry-over from other donors' samples. The chain joins TRBV6-6 to TRBJ2-1; D unclear. The CDR3 DNA is TGTGCCAGCAGCCCTATTAGGATGAGCTCCTACAATGAGCAGTTCTTC. Translated, it gives CASSPIRMSSYNEQFF.